Below, 3 T cell receptor beta chains from the same sample are listed, as sequenced in a study of OX40 agonist ivuxolimab in advanced cancers. Assay used: immunoSEQ multiplex PCR; TCRdb lists only in-frame clones, some missing. The sample records approximately 84,000 clones, about 90% being singletons. The specimen comprised CD4+ or CD8+ T cells sorted from blood, sampled in a trial of the OX40 agonist ivuxolimab. These receptors were obtained from an adult with an advanced solid tumor such as melanoma, head and neck, liver or kidney cancer.

This clone showed up just once. V is TRBV11-2 and J is TRBJ2-1; TRBD2 might be the D (7 bases). Deletions cut 0 bases from V and 5 bases from J, with 11 bases between. Germline values: CDR1 SGHAT, CDR2 FQNNGV. CDR3 length: 15 amino acids. CDR3 sequence reads: CASSLDSGGHNEQFF. DNA for the CDR3: TGTGCCAGCAGCTTAGACTCGGGGGGCCACAATGAGCAGTTCTTC.

The chain employs TRBV28 and TRBJ2-7; weak D call: TRBD1 (6 bases). The germline gives CDR1 MDHEN, CDR2 SYDVKM. The CDR3 totals 14 residues. V lost 4 bases and J 9 bases, leaving 19 bases between the germline ends. Written as DNA, the CDR3 is TGTGCCAGCAGTTCCATGGGGGCGCGTACCCCGCAGTACTTC. It codes for CASSSMGARTPQYF.

The CDR3 loop is CASSQESGTYEQYF. CDR3 in DNA: TGTGCCAGCAGTCAAGAGTCGGGCACCTACGAGCAGTACTTC. The chain couples TRBV7-2 to TRBJ2-7; D is uncertain. Trimming cost V 6 bases and J 2 bases, with 14 bases left between them. CDR1 SGHTA and CDR2 FQGNSA come from the germline V gene. This CDR3 contains 14 residues. Looking up the rest from reference TRBV7-2 and TRBJ2-7 gives the full variable domain: GAGVSQSPSNKVTEKGKDVELRCDPISGHTALYWYRQSLGQGLEFLIYFQGNSAPDKSGLPSDRFSAERTGGSVSTLTIQRTQQEDSAVYLCASSQESGTYEQYFGPGTRLTVT.